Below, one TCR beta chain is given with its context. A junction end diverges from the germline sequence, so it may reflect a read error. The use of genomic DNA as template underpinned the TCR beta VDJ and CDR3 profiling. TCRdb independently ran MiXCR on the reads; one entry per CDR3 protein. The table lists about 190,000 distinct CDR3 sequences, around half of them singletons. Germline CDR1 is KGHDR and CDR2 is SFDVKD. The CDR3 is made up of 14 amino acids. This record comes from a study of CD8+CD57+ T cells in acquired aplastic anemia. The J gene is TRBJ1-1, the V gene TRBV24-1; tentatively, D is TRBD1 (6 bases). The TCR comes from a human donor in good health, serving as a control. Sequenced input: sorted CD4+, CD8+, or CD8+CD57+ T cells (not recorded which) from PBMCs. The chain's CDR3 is CATSEGTRDTEAFF. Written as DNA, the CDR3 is TGTGCCACCAGTGAAGGGACGAGGGACACTGAGGCTTTCTTT.